This TCR beta chain was sequenced during a study of metastatic and nonmetastatic thyroid tumors (dated by TCRdb to the early 2020s). For the study in its entirety: The researchers compared repertoires between peripheral blood samples and tumor or nodule tissue samples from patients with malignant or benign thyroid disease.

None of the patients had been given any treatment before thyroid surgery. Using T-cell receptor beta sequencing, the researchers looked back retrospectively at clinical samples from patients, gathered between about 2011 and 2019. This clone was seen many times. The clone's antigen remains unknown. Base qualities are not recorded, but no much larger clone differs from it by a single base. Study-wide conclusions, independent of this receptor: TCR beta diversity was reported as significantly higher in malignant tumors than in benign nodules, in both blood and tumor samples.

The V and J ends are trimmed by 1 base and 4 bases, leaving 13 bases between them. Including cysteine and phenylalanine, the CDR3 has 15 amino acids. Just CDR3 DNA is preserved here, 45 bases in frame from base 1. Libraries were prepared through PCR. Sequencing took place on an Illumina HiSeq 4000. High-throughput sequencing was used to profile the CDR3 region of the TCR beta-chain in every patient. The paper's processing steps were these. A classifier to discriminate distant-metastatic papillary thyroid cancer patients was built from CDR3 differences across clinicopathological groups. Repertoire diversity was assessed with the Shannon index, and tumor-blood repertoire similarity with the Morisita-Horn index. The public reads were reprocessed in TCRdb via fastp at Q25 and MiXCR, keeping in-frame beta chains. The V and J calls shown here were made by TCRdb, not taken from the authors' results. The sample includes 28,000 or so clones, with around 17% observed a single time. The ten biggest clones cover about 4% of the sample.

This sequence uses TRBV12-3 or TRBV12-4 and TRBJ2-5; TRBD2 is possibly the D segment (5 matching bases). The sequence was obtained from a female donor with papillary thyroid cancer or a benign thyroid nodule (not recorded which). Some clones in this sample may be carry-over from other donors' samples. Source material: blood. CDR3 region: CASSLEGLEGETQYF. The DNA sequence is as follows: TGTGCCAGCAGTTTAGAAGGGCTCGAGGGAGAGACCCAGTACTTC.